This T cell receptor (beta chain) was documented in a study of blood T cell repertoires in COVID-19. In the authors' methods: Estimated nucleated cell counts came from reference gene primer amplification. This table comes from immunoSEQ multiplex PCR, and its TCRdb copy is limited to in-frame clones, with some not included. That table supplies the V and J calls and clone size; D and trimming were determined from the DNA. The sample yields over 300,000 clones, 85% seen once. CDR3 length: 17 residues. V was clipped by 0 bases and J by 4 bases; unmatched bases: 8. CDR1 is SGHVS, CDR2 FNYEAQ, per germline.

The sequencing sample was made of peripheral blood. The sequence derives from a human donor in a cohort sampled during active COVID-19. V and J are TRBV7-6 and TRBJ2-3, with TRBD1 identical over 9 bases. The CDR3 loop is CASSLAGTGRASDTQYF. In DNA form, the CDR3 reads TGTGCCAGCAGCTTAGCGGGGACAGGGAGGGCCTCAGATACGCAGTATTTT.